The 14 T cell receptor beta chains below all came from one sample that was sequenced in a study of blood T cell repertoires in COVID-19 (TCRdb year 2020). To prepare the library, the immunoSEQ multiplex PCR assay was applied. TCRdb stores this immuneACCESS table with in-frame sequences only. Part of the clones is absent; in the studies checked, under half of the shortfall reflects unresolved V genes, and no reason is known for the rest. This sample has fewer than 65,000 clones in its table, and about 85% of those were observed once. The top ten constitute 6.5% of the sample. Material for sequencing was peripheral blood. The receptors stem from a man aged 55 to 70 with acute or convalescent COVID-19.

The CDR3 bases are TGTGCTAGTGGTTTAGAATCAGGTAGATTTGGCAATGAGCAGTTCTTC. Translated, it gives CASGLESGRFGNEQFF. The rearrangement links TRBV12-5 to TRBJ2-1; D is unclear. This CDR3 spans 16 amino acids. Germline V gives CDR1 LGHNT, CDR2 FRNRAP. Between the trimmed V and J ends, which lost 3 bases and 6 bases, there was a span of 18 bases.

The chain uses TRBV19 and TRBJ2-5; 13 bases are a match to TRBD2. With 4 bases clipped from V and 4 bases from J, the junction kept 3 bases outside the gene matches. This CDR3 has 15 residues. Germline loops: CDR1 LNHDA, CDR2 SQIVND (reference sequence). CDR3 in DNA: TGTGCCAGTAGTAGGACTAGCGGGAGATTAGAGACCCAGTACTTC. Its protein is CASSRTSGRLETQYF.

The chain carries TRBV10-3 and TRBJ1-4, with 7 bases matching TRBD1. Losses at the gene ends were 3 bases for V and 6 bases for J; bases not matched to a gene: 10. The length of the CDR3 is 16 residues. Germline CDR1 reads ENHRY; CDR2 reads SYGVKD. The CDR3 coding sequence is TGTGCCATCAGTGATGGCAGGGGGTTTCGAGATGAAAAACTGTTTTTT. This gives the protein CAISDGRGFRDEKLFF.

The chain joins TRBV5-1 to TRBJ2-7, with 9 bases aligning to TRBD2. Germline loops: CDR1 SGHRS, CDR2 YFSETQ. This CDR3 contains 15 residues. V was pared by 0 bases and J by 7 bases, with 8 bases of the junction left unmatched. DNA for the CDR3: TGCGCCAGCAGCTTGGCGGCTAGCGGGGTGGGGGAGCAGTACTTC. Its translation: CASSLAASGVGEQYF.

J is TRBJ1-1 and V is TRBV6-1, with D unclear. The CDR3 totals 12 residues. CDR1 MNHNS and CDR2 SASEGT come from the germline V gene. The germline V and J ends were trimmed by 3 bases and 3 bases, with 5 bases remaining between them. The CDR3 DNA reads as TGTGCCAGCAGTGAGTCTTACACTGAAGCTTTCTTT. Encoded protein: CASSESYTEAFF.

The CDR3: CASSLEQTYEQYF. The DNA of the CDR3 is TGTGCCAGCAGCTTAGAACAGACCTACGAGCAGTACTTC. The chain couples TRBV13 to TRBJ2-7; no reliable D call. The V gene's germline CDR1 is PRHDT and CDR2 FYEKMQ (reference sequence). The V end was cut by 1 base, the J end by 2 bases, with 6 bases between. The CDR3 loop spans 13 amino acids.

Only one count was recorded for this clone. The rearrangement links TRBV7-2 to TRBJ1-6, with 10 positions matching TRBD1. The V segment lost 0 bases and the J segment 9 bases; nucleotides outside the gene matches: 8. This CDR3 contains 17 residues. The V gene's germline CDR1 is SGHTA and CDR2 FQGNSA. The CDR3 bases are TGTGCCAGCAGCTTAGCGGGGGGACAGGGGCCCATTTCACCCCTCCACTTT. Translation gives CASSLAGGQGPISPLHF.

The V and J genes are TRBV18 and TRBJ2-7, with a weak D call TRBD2 (5 bases). This CDR3 is built from 15 residues. CDR1 and CDR2 from the germline V gene are KGHSH and LQKENI. Trimming stripped 3 bases from V and 7 bases from J, with 19 bases between. CDR3 nucleotides: TGTGCCAGCTCACCGGGCAGAGGGAGCGCAGGAGAGCAGTACTTC. Translating it yields CASSPGRGSAGEQYF.

J is TRBJ2-5 and V is TRBV25-1; 15 bases line up with TRBD2. This CDR3 has 15 amino acids. The junction had 4 bases not matched to a gene; V was cut back by 6 bases and J by 5 bases. The germline gives CDR1 MGHDK, CDR2 SYGVNS. CDR3 amino acids: CASSGLAGGWETQYF. CDR3 coding DNA: TGTGCCAGCAGCGGACTAGCGGGAGGGTGGGAGACCCAGTACTTC.

The chain uses TRBV27 and TRBJ2-3; TRBD1 agrees at 9 bases. The CDR3 runs 13 residues. Looked up from germline, CDR1 is MNHEY and CDR2 is SMNVEV (reference sequence). J lost 9 bases, V lost 5 bases, and 6 bases had no gene match. The CDR3 region is CASSARDRETQYF. The DNA of the CDR3 is TGTGCCAGCAGTGCCAGGGACAGGGAAACGCAGTATTTT.

This clone was observed a handful of times. The rearrangement uses TRBV7-2 and TRBJ2-1; 9 bases are shared with TRBD2. J was trimmed by 4 bases and V by 5 bases; bases with no gene match: 9. This CDR3 has 16 amino acids. Germline CDR1 SGHTA, CDR2 FQGNSA. CDR3 nucleotide sequence: TGTGCCAGCAGCAGGTCTAGCGGGACCCAATACAATGAGCAGTTCTTC. The encoded protein is CASSRSSGTQYNEQFF.

V is TRBV27 and J is TRBJ2-4, with TRBD1 matching 7 bases. This CDR3 spans 16 amino acids. The germline V gene has CDR1 MNHEY and CDR2 SMNVEV (reference sequence). After removal of 5 bases from V and 7 bases from J, the junction contained 14 bases not matched to a gene. The CDR3 sequence: CASSPITGVTVNIQYF. CDR3 nucleotides: TGTGCCAGCAGTCCGATTACAGGGGTAACGGTGAACATTCAGTACTTC.

This clone was counted a single time. The rearrangement uses TRBV6-5 and TRBJ2-1, with 10 bases fitting TRBD2. Trimming removed 5 bases from V and 7 bases from J; junction bases left unmatched: 5. The CDR3 totals 14 residues. Looked up from germline, CDR1 is MNHEY and CDR2 is SVGAGI. The DNA for the CDR3 is TGTGCCAGCAGTCTTAGCGGGAGGATGAATGAGCAGTTCTTC. It is translated as CASSLSGRMNEQFF.

The chain carries TRBV5-1 and TRBJ2-1; a weak D match, TRBD1 (6 bases). Looked up from germline, CDR1 is SGHRS and CDR2 is YFSETQ. The CDR3 runs 15 residues. V gave up 9 bases and J gave up 3 bases, with 19 bases separating them. CDR3 DNA sequence: TGCGCCAACCCAACCGACAGGAGCCTCTACAATGAGCAGTTCTTC. Protein sequence: CANPTDRSLYNEQFF. Together with reference TRBV5-1 and TRBJ2-1, the CDR3 gives the full variable domain: KAGVTQTPRYLIKTRGQQVTLSCSPISGHRSVSWYQQTPGQGLQFLFEYFSETQRNKGNFPGRFSGRQFSNSRSEMNVSTLELGDSALYLCANPTDRSLYNEQFFGPGTRLTVL.